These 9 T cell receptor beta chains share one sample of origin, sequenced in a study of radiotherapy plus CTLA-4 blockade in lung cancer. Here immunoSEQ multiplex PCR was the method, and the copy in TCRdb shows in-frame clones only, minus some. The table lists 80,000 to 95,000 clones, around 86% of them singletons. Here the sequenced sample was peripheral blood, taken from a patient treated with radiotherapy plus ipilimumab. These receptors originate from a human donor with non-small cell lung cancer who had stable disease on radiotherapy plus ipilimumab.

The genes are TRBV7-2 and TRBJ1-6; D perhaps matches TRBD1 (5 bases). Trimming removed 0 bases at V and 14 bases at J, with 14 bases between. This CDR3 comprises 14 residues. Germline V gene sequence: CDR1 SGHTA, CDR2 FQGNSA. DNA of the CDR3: TGTGCCAGCAGCTTAGCGGGACGGAGATCTTCCCTCCACTTT. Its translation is CASSLAGRRSSLHF.

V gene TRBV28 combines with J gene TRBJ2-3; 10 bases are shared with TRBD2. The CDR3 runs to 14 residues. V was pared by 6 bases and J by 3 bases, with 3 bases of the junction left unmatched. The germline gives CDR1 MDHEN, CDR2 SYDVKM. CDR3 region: CASSPSGRTDTQYF. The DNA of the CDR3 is TGTGCCAGCAGCCCTAGCGGGAGAACAGATACGCAGTATTTT.

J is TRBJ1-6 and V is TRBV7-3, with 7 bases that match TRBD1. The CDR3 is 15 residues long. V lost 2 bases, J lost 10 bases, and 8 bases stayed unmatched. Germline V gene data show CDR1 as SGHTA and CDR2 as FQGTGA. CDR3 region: CASSLATGERSPLHF. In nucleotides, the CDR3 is TGTGCCAGCAGCTTAGCAACAGGGGAAAGGTCACCCCTCCACTTT. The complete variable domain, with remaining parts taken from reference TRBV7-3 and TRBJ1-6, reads GAGVSQTPSNKVTEKGKYVELRCDPISGHTALYWYRQSLGQGPEFLIYFQGTGAADDSGLPNDRFFAVRPEGSVSTLKIQRTERGDSAVYLCASSLATGERSPLHFGNGTRLTVT.

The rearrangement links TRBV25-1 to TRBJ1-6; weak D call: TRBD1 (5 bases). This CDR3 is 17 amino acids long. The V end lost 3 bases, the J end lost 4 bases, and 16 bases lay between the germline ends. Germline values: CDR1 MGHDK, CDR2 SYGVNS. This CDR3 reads CASSEPRGTIYNSPLHF. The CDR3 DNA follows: TGTGCCAGCAGTGAGCCGAGGGGTACGATTTATAATTCACCCCTCCACTTT. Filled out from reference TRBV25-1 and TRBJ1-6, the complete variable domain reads EADIYQTPRYLVIGTGKKITLECSQTMGHDKMYWYQQDPGMELHLIHYSYGVNSTEKGDLSSESTVSRIRTEHFPLTLESARPSHTSQYLCASSEPRGTIYNSPLHFGNGTRLTVT.

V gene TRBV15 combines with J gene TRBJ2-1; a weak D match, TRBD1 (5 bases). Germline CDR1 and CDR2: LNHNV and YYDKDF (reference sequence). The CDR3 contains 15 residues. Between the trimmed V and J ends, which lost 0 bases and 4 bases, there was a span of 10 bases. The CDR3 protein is CATSRDQGYYNEQFF. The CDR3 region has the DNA TGTGCCACCAGCAGAGACCAGGGTTATTACAATGAGCAGTTCTTC.

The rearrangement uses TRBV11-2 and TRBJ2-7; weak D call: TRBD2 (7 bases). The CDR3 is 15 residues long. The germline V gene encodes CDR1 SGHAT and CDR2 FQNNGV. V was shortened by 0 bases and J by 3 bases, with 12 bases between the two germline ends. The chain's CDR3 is CASSLEYGGLYEQYF. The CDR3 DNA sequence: TGTGCCAGCAGCTTAGAGTACGGGGGGCTCTACGAGCAGTACTTC.

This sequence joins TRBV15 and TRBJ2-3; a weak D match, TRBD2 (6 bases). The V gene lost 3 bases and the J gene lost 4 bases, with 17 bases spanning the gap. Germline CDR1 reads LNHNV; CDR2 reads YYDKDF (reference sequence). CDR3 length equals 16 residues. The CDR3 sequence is CATSSLPGLPSDTQYF. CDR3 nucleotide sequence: TGTGCCACCAGCAGCCTACCGGGACTGCCTTCAGATACGCAGTATTTT.

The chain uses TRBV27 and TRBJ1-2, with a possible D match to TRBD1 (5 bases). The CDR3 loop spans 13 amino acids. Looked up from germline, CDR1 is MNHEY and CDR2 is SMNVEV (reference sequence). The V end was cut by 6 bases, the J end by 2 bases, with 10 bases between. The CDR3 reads CASSRQPNYGYTF. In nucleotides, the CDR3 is TGTGCCAGCAGCAGACAGCCCAACTATGGCTACACCTTC.

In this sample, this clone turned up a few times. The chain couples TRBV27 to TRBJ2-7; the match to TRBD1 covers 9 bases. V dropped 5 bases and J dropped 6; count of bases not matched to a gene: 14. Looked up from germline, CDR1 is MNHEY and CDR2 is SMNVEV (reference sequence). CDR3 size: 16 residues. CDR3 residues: CASSRGGGQGYSEQYF. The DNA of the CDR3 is TGTGCCAGCAGTAGGGGAGGGGGACAGGGTTATTCCGAGCAGTACTTC.